The rows below give T cell receptor beta chains drawn from one sample of a study of monozygotic twins with inflammatory bowel disease. From its re-call of the 5' RACE reads, TCRdb lists each CDR3 protein once, without DNA. The sample holds about 160,000 distinct CDR3 sequences. Sequenced material: blood. The receptors derive from a human donor with ulcerative colitis or Crohn's disease, or a healthy co-twin of an affected twin (not recorded which). CDR3s include the opening cysteine and the closing phenylalanine or tryptophan.

V gene	J gene	CDR3 protein
TRBV3-1	TRBJ1-5	CASSQGQQPQHF
TRBV6-1	TRBJ1-4	CASRRGPGQGVEKLFF
TRBV3-1	TRBJ2-1	CASSHRSSGRAGEQFF
TRBV10-3	TRBJ2-4	CAISESPGTGVTKNMQYF
TRBV5-1	TRBJ2-7	CASSPGFVQGSSYEQYF
TRBV10-3	TRBJ2-1	CATLGQGRNEQFF
TRBV27	TRBJ1-2	CASSLSASGREFWKGDGYTF
TRBV20-1	TRBJ1-2	CSARPGEVGYTF
TRBV20-1	TRBJ2-1	CSARGGSGRIDNEQFF
TRBV7-2	TRBJ2-5	CASSWKETQYF
TRBV19	TRBJ2-5	CASSKDRPGVETQYF
TRBV20-1	TRBJ2-1	CSASLGNNEQFF
TRBV5-4	TRBJ2-1	CASSWERSYNEQFF
TRBV5-1	TRBJ2-1	CASNPGQEYNEQFF
TRBV6-5	TRBJ2-5	CASSSPWLAGEETQYF
TRBV7-9	TRBJ1-5	CASSLYLGQPQHF
TRBV20-1	TRBJ1-2	CSAPAWRFGDGYTF
TRBV24-1	TRBJ2-5	CATSDFRGGKVTQYF
TRBV6-5	TRBJ1-1	CASSYSPGLGDTEAFF
TRBV5-5	TRBJ1-6	CASSYGEVTATLFSPLHF
TRBV7-3	TRBJ2-2	CATTTGPAGELFF
TRBV5-1	TRBJ2-7	CASSLRSMDRRAYEQYF
TRBV18	TRBJ2-7	CASSESQGSEQYF
TRBV11-2	TRBJ2-1	CASSLGGGEQFF
TRBV7-2	TRBJ1-1	CASSPQFANTEAFF
TRBV4-3	TRBJ2-4	CASSQESRQGVAKNIQYF
TRBV4-3	TRBJ1-6	CASSQEGTSLHF
TRBV20-1	TRBJ2-3	CSGGSGRNTDTQYF
TRBV30	TRBJ1-6	CAWSSRATYNSPLHF
TRBV5-1	TRBJ1-1	CASSLQGASAEAFF
TRBV5-1	TRBJ2-3	CASSNLAGAADTQYF
TRBV30	TRBJ1-1	CAWSAGASGPPEAFF
TRBV20-1	TRBJ2-6	CSASPGRGGANVLTF
TRBV29-1	TRBJ1-1	CSVRAYLNTEAFF
TRBV20-1	TRBJ1-2	CSASTGGNYGYTF
TRBV7-6	TRBJ1-2	CASSLSPGGSYGYTF
TRBV20-1	TRBJ1-1	CSANGLMNTEAFF
TRBV7-2	TRBJ1-2	CASSLWITGLEGYTF
TRBV30	TRBJ2-7	CAWTERVGQTYEQYF
TRBV19	TRBJ1-1	CASSIRGMNTEAFF
TRBV29-1	TRBJ1-2	CSVEAAGGGYTF
TRBV10-3	TRBJ2-1	CAISGTGTGGFEQFF
TRBV5-4	TRBJ2-7	CASTHPTGDEQYF
TRBV18	TRBJ1-1	CASSPPGKVNTEAFF
TRBV20-1	TRBJ2-6	CSASDRPGANVLTF
TRBV10-2	TRBJ1-6	CASSESFGNSPLHF
TRBV7-2	TRBJ2-5	CASSFFVPGLAGGRQLETQYF
TRBV18	TRBJ2-7	CASSPAYMGAEQYF
TRBV5-4	TRBJ2-3	CASSPEGARVDTQYF